The 12 T cell receptor beta chains listed next were all sequenced from one sample in a study of PD-1 blockade in classical Hodgkin lymphoma. Profiled with immunoSEQ multiplex PCR; TCRdb holds only in-frame clones, not every one. The sample lists about 30,000 clones; approximately 93% were seen once. Time point indicated: newly diagnosed, previously untreated cHL patient sample. Specimen: peripheral blood mononuclear cells (PBMCs). The receptors were gathered from a human donor with classical Hodgkin lymphoma.

The genes are TRBV28 and TRBJ2-5; 11 bases align to TRBD1. Germline V gene data show CDR1 as MDHEN and CDR2 as SYDVKM. The junction had 6 bases not matched to a gene; V was cut back by 5 bases and J by 4 bases. The CDR3 runs to 15 residues. This CDR3 reads CASSTKGQGVETQYF. In DNA, the CDR3 is TGTGCCAGCAGTACGAAGGGACAGGGGGTAGAGACCCAGTACTTC.

This sequence joins TRBV2 and TRBJ2-3; 7 nucleotides agree with TRBD1. V lost 5 bases, J lost 14 bases, and 10 bases stayed unmatched. The CDR3 loop spans 12 amino acids. Germline V lookup: CDR1 SNHLY, CDR2 FYNNEI. Written as DNA, the CDR3 is TGTGCCAGCAGTCAGCGGACAGGCCGTTGGTATTTT. Its translation: CASSQRTGRWYF.

This chain joins TRBV30 and TRBJ2-1; 11 positions match TRBD2. The CDR3 has 16 amino acids. V trimming: 2 bases; J trimming: 1 base; junction bases outside the gene matches: 4. The germline CDR1 and CDR2 sequences are GTSNPN and SVGIG (reference sequence). CDR3 in DNA: TGTGCCTGGAGTCAAGGACTAGCGGGTTCCTACAATGAGCAGTTCTTC. This codes for CAWSQGLAGSYNEQFF.

This clone was observed a single time. The chain links TRBV10-3 to TRBJ2-1; D ambiguous. The germline gives CDR1 ENHRY, CDR2 SYGVKD. Trimming took off 3 bases at V and 0 bases at J, with 15 bases between the two ends. The CDR3 totals 17 residues. The CDR3 DNA reads TGTGCCATCAGTGAAATAGGGCGATTTAACTCCTACAATGAGCAGTTCTTC. It codes for CAISEIGRFNSYNEQFF.

This clone has just one count. The gene calls are TRBV5-1 and TRBJ2-1; TRBD2 matches 8 bases. Germline V gene sequence: CDR1 SGHRS, CDR2 YFSETQ. Losses at the gene ends were 6 bases for V and 5 bases for J; bases not matched to a gene: 7. The CDR3 runs 14 residues. CDR3 bases: TGCGCCAGCAACGAAGCGGGGGCTAACAATGAGCAGTTCTTC. Its protein is CASNEAGANNEQFF.

The rearrangement links TRBV7-3 to TRBJ2-1, with 7 nucleotides matching TRBD2. CDR1 is SGHTA, CDR2 FQGTGA, per germline. CDR3 length: 13 amino acids. V dropped 3 bases and J dropped 14; count of bases not matched to a gene: 10. CDR3 in amino acids: CASSFGRERREFF. CDR3 DNA: TGTGCCAGCAGCTTCGGGCGGGAGAGGAGGGAGTTCTTC.

This clone was seen a single time. The chain has TRBV7-2 and TRBJ2-1, with TRBD2 matching 9 bases. This CDR3 contains 18 residues. Trimming removed 4 bases from V and 1 base from J; junction bases left unmatched: 11. CDR1 and CDR2 from the germline V gene are SGHTA and FQGNSA. Written as DNA, the CDR3 is TGTGCCAGCAGCTCCCCGGAGCCTCTAGCGGGGTCCTACAATGAGCAGTTCTTC. Encoded protein: CASSSPEPLAGSYNEQFF.

This sequence joins TRBV19 and TRBJ2-1; D possibly corresponds to TRBD2 (6 bases). Germline values: CDR1 LNHDA, CDR2 SQIVND (reference sequence). The CDR3 extends over 13 amino acids. V lost 4 bases, J lost 10 bases, and 14 bases lay in between. The CDR3 DNA follows: TGTGCCAGTAGTACATGGGACTGGGGGGAGCAGTTCTTC. Translation gives CASSTWDWGEQFF.

The chain has TRBV11-1 and TRBJ2-3; D is unclear. Germline-derived CDR1 and CDR2 are SGHAT and FQDESV (reference sequence). The CDR3 is 14 amino acids. V was trimmed by 0 bases and J by 4 bases, leaving 8 bases between them. CDR3 loop: CASSLALYSDTQYF. CDR3 in DNA: TGTGCCAGCAGCTTAGCGCTCTATTCAGATACGCAGTATTTT.

The V and J genes are TRBV9 and TRBJ2-1, with D uncertain. Germline CDR1 and CDR2: SGDLS and YYNGEE. The CDR3 has 15 amino acids. Trimming removed 2 bases at V and 0 bases at J, with 9 bases between. The CDR3 DNA sequence: TGTGCCAGCAGCGTTCCCCGAGGCTCCTACAATGAGCAGTTCTTC. It yields the protein CASSVPRGSYNEQFF.

J is TRBJ1-1 and V is TRBV9; maybe TRBD1 (5 bases). Germline values: CDR1 SGDLS, CDR2 YYNGEE. This CDR3 contains 13 residues. V gave up 3 bases and J gave up 3 bases, with 9 bases separating them. CDR3: CASSARDYTEAFF. The CDR3 nucleotides are TGTGCCAGCAGCGCTAGGGACTACACTGAAGCTTTCTTT. Drawing the rest from reference TRBV9 and TRBJ1-1, the complete variable domain is DSGVTQTPKHLITATGQRVTLRCSPRSGDLSVYWYQQSLDQGLQFLIQYYNGEERAKGNILERFSAQQFPDLHSELNLSSLELGDSALYFCASSARDYTEAFFGQGTRLTVV.

The chain uses TRBV7-2 and TRBJ2-5; 8 bases match TRBD2. Losses at the gene ends were 2 bases for V and 7 bases for J; bases not matched to a gene: 6. In germline, CDR1 is SGHTA, CDR2 FQGNSA. The CDR3 length is 14 residues. The CDR3 sequence is CASSLPGGLGTQYF. For the CDR3, the DNA is TGTGCCAGCAGCTTACCGGGGGGGTTGGGGACCCAGTACTTC. The full variable domain, with the rest looked up from reference TRBV7-2 and TRBJ2-5, is GAGVSQSPSNKVTEKGKDVELRCDPISGHTALYWYRQSLGQGLEFLIYFQGNSAPDKSGLPSDRFSAERTGGSVSTLTIQRTQQEDSAVYLCASSLPGGLGTQYFGPGTRLLVL.